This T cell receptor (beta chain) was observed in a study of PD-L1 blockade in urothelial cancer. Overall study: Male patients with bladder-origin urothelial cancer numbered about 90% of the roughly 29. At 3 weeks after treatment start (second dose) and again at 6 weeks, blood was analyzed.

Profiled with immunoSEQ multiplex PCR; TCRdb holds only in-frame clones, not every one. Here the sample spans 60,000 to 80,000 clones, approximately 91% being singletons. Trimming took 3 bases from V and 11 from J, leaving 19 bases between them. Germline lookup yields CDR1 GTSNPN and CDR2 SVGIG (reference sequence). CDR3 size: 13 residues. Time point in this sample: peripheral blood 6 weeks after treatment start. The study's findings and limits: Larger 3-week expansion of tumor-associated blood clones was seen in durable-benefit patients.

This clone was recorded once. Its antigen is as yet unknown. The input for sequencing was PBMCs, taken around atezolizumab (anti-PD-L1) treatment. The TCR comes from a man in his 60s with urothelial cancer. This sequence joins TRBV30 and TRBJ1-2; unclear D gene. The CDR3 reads CAWSAAVGRGYTF. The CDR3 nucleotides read TGTGCCTGGAGCGCGGCGGTCGGACGAGGGTACACCTTC.